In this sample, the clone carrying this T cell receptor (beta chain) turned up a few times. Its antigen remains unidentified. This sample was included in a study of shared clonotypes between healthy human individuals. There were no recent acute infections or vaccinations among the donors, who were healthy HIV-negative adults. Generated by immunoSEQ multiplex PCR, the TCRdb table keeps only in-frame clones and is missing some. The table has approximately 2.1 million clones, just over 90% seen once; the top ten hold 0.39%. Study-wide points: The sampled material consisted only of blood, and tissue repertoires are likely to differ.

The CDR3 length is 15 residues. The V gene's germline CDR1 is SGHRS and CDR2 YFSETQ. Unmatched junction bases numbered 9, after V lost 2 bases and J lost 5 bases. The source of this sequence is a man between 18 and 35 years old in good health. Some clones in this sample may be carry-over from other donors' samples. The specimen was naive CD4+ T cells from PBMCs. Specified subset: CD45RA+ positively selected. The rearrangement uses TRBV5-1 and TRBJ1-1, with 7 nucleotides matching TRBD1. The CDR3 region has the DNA TGCGCCAGCAGCTTATCACAGGGGCGCGGTACTGAAGCTTTCTTT. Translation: CASSLSQGRGTEAFF.